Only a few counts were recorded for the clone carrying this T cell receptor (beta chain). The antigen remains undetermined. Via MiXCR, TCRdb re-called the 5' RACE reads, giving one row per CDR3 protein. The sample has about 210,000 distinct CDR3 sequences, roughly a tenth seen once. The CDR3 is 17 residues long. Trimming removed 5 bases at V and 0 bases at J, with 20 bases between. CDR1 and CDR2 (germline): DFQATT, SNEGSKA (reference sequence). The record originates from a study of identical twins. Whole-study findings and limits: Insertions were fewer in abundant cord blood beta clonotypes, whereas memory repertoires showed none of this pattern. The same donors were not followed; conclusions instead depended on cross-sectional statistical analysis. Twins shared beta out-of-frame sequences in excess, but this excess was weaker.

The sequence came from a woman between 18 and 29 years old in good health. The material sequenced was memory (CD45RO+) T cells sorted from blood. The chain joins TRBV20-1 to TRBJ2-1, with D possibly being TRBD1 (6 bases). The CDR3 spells CSARTFRTARSYNEQFF. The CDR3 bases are TGCAGTGCTCGAACATTCCGGACAGCCCGCTCCTACAATGAGCAGTTCTTC.